These T cell receptor beta chains were read from a single sample in a study of vaccination and CD4 T cells after COVID-19. No antigens are known for them. Each CDR3 protein is one row after TCRdb ran MiXCR on the PCR reads. Of around 5,000 distinct CDR3 sequences in the sample, around 34% were seen once. The sequences come from CD4+ T cells from blood, cultured in vitro, collected after SARS-CoV-2 vaccination. The receptors were sampled from a human donor who had recovered from COVID-19. CDR3s include the opening cysteine and the closing phenylalanine or tryptophan. A D gene is named only where the DNA matches it firmly. Only part of the rows carry a size: once, few, many, or a class if the clone is expanded.

J gene: TRBJ2-3; V gene: TRBV2; D gene: NA; clone size: NA; CDR3 protein: CASSEVPDGGTQYF; CDR3 DNA: TGTGCCAGCAGTGAGGTTCCAGACGGGGGAACGCAGTATTTT
J gene: TRBJ2-2; V gene: TRBV15; D gene: NA; clone size: few; CDR3 protein: CATSREWGAGTGELFF; CDR3 DNA: TGTGCCACCAGCAGAGAATGGGGGGCGGGCACCGGGGAGCTGTTTTTT
J gene: TRBJ2-7; V gene: TRBV12-3/TRBV12-4; D gene: TRBD2; clone size: NA; CDR3 protein: CASSSSGGTNEQYF; CDR3 DNA: TGTGCCAGCAGTTCCTCGGGGGGTACAAACGAGCAGTACTTC
J gene: TRBJ2-5; V gene: TRBV6-1; D gene: NA; clone size: few; CDR3 protein: CASSEKGAPETQYF; CDR3 DNA: TGTGCCAGCAGTGAGAAAGGGGCCCCGGAGACCCAGTACTTC
J gene: TRBJ2-5; V gene: TRBV19; D gene: NA; clone size: NA; CDR3 protein: CASSIAETQYF; CDR3 DNA: TGTGCCAGTAGTATAGCAGAGACCCAGTACTTC
J gene: TRBJ2-5; V gene: TRBV2; D gene: TRBD2; clone size: few; CDR3 protein: CASTREGWRETQYF; CDR3 DNA: TGTGCCAGCACCCGGGAGGGGTGGCGAGAGACCCAGTACTTC
J gene: TRBJ2-7; V gene: TRBV15; D gene: TRBD2; clone size: few; CDR3 protein: CATSRDRSSGSEQYF; CDR3 DNA: TGTGCCACCAGCAGAGATCGAAGTAGCGGGAGCGAGCAGTACTTC
J gene: TRBJ1-2; V gene: TRBV20-1; D gene: NA; clone size: few; CDR3 protein: CSASREENYGYTF; CDR3 DNA: TGCAGTGCTAGTAGGGAGGAAAACTATGGCTACACCTTC
J gene: TRBJ1-2; V gene: TRBV2; D gene: NA; clone size: NA; CDR3 protein: CASSPRGYGYTF; CDR3 DNA: TGTGCCAGCAGTCCGAGGGGGTATGGCTACACCTTC
J gene: TRBJ2-5; V gene: TRBV20-1; D gene: TRBD1; clone size: NA; CDR3 protein: CSARLRRGDRGKETQYF; CDR3 DNA: TGCAGTGCTCGCCTTCGAAGGGGGGACAGGGGAAAGGAGACCCAGTACTTC
J gene: TRBJ1-5; V gene: TRBV7-2; D gene: NA; clone size: medium-sized; CDR3 protein: CASSLMPISGQPQHF; CDR3 DNA: TGTGCCAGCAGCTTAATGCCGATTAGTGGTCAGCCCCAGCATTTT
J gene: TRBJ2-1; V gene: TRBV20-1; D gene: TRBD1; clone size: NA; CDR3 protein: CSAPTGSEQFF; CDR3 DNA: TGCAGTGCCCCGACAGGGTCCGAGCAGTTCTTC
J gene: TRBJ1-2; V gene: TRBV28; D gene: NA; clone size: NA; CDR3 protein: CASSFRARSSSNYGYTF; CDR3 DNA: TGTGCCAGCAGTTTCCGGGCTCGCTCCTCTTCGAACTATGGCTACACCTTC
J gene: TRBJ1-6; V gene: TRBV27; D gene: TRBD1; clone size: NA; CDR3 protein: CASRRDRGDSPLHF; CDR3 DNA: TGTGCCAGCAGGCGGGACAGGGGTGATTCACCCCTCCACTTT
J gene: TRBJ2-7; V gene: TRBV2; D gene: NA; clone size: few; CDR3 protein: CASSEEVAAAYEQYF; CDR3 DNA: TGTGCCAGCAGTGAAGAGGTAGCGGCCGCCTACGAGCAGTACTTC
J gene: TRBJ2-5; V gene: TRBV25-1; D gene: TRBD2; clone size: NA; CDR3 protein: CASRGGGTSGRGTQYF; CDR3 DNA: TGTGCCAGCAGGGGAGGGGGGACTAGCGGACGGGGGACCCAGTACTTC
J gene: TRBJ1-1; V gene: TRBV7-8; D gene: NA; clone size: few; CDR3 protein: CASSSRGSAEAFF; CDR3 DNA: TGTGCCAGCAGTTCGAGGGGGTCGGCTGAAGCTTTCTTT
J gene: TRBJ2-7; V gene: TRBV4-1; D gene: NA; clone size: NA; CDR3 protein: CASSQEGLGGGHPLDEQYF; CDR3 DNA: TGCGCCAGCAGCCAAGAGGGGCTTGGGGGAGGTCACCCCCTCGACGAGCAGTACTTC
J gene: TRBJ2-7; V gene: TRBV5-1; D gene: NA; clone size: NA; CDR3 protein: CASSLGRSSYEQYF; CDR3 DNA: TGCGCCAGCAGCTTGGGACGGTCCTCCTACGAGCAGTACTTC
J gene: TRBJ1-1; V gene: TRBV4-3; D gene: NA; clone size: NA; CDR3 protein: CASSLLGRNTEAFF; CDR3 DNA: TGCGCCAGCAGCCTTCTTGGGAGGAACACTGAAGCTTTCTTT
J gene: TRBJ2-7; V gene: TRBV20-1; D gene: TRBD2; clone size: NA; CDR3 protein: CSARDPVSGGASYEQYF; CDR3 DNA: TGCAGTGCTAGAGATCCCGTTAGCGGGGGGGCCAGCTACGAGCAGTACTTC
J gene: TRBJ2-1; V gene: TRBV5-4; D gene: NA; clone size: NA; CDR3 protein: CASSLAGQGQFF; CDR3 DNA: TGTGCCAGCAGCTTGGCCGGCCAGGGTCAGTTCTTC
J gene: TRBJ1-1; V gene: TRBV20-1; D gene: NA; clone size: NA; CDR3 protein: CSARSGGKNTEAFF; CDR3 DNA: TGCAGTGCTAGAAGCGGGGGCAAGAACACTGAAGCTTTCTTT
J gene: TRBJ1-2; V gene: TRBV28; D gene: NA; clone size: NA; CDR3 protein: CASISLGRAGGYTF; CDR3 DNA: TGTGCCAGCATATCCCTGGGCAGGGCTGGTGGCTACACCTTC
J gene: TRBJ1-2; V gene: TRBV12-3/TRBV12-4; D gene: NA; clone size: NA; CDR3 protein: CASTLSGGLDYGYTF; CDR3 DNA: TGTGCCAGCACCCTCTCCGGGGGGCTGGACTATGGCTACACCTTC
J gene: TRBJ2-3; V gene: TRBV6-1; D gene: NA; clone size: NA; CDR3 protein: CASSSQPSTDTQYF; CDR3 DNA: TGTGCCAGCAGTAGTCAACCGAGCACAGATACGCAGTATTTT
J gene: TRBJ1-2; V gene: TRBV11-3; D gene: NA; clone size: NA; CDR3 protein: CASSLDPGGLYGYTF; CDR3 DNA: TGTGCCAGCAGCTTGGATCCGGGCGGGCTGTATGGCTACACCTTC
J gene: TRBJ1-5; V gene: TRBV19; D gene: TRBD1; clone size: NA; CDR3 protein: CASSILGGGQPQHF; CDR3 DNA: TGTGCCAGTAGTATTTTAGGGGGCGGTCAGCCCCAGCATTTT
J gene: TRBJ1-2; V gene: TRBV7-3; D gene: NA; clone size: few; CDR3 protein: CASSLPQGNGYTF; CDR3 DNA: TGTGCCAGCAGCTTACCACAGGGCAATGGCTACACCTTC
J gene: TRBJ2-5; V gene: TRBV7-2; D gene: TRBD1; clone size: NA; CDR3 protein: CASSFGDRVVETQYF; CDR3 DNA: TGTGCCAGCAGCTTCGGAGACAGGGTGGTAGAGACCCAGTACTTC
J gene: TRBJ2-5; V gene: TRBV30; D gene: TRBD2; clone size: NA; CDR3 protein: CAWRLSGVGETQYF; CDR3 DNA: TGTGCCTGGCGGTTGAGCGGGGTGGGGGAGACCCAGTACTTC
J gene: TRBJ2-5; V gene: TRBV27; D gene: NA; clone size: few; CDR3 protein: CASSLYGSDIVETQYF; CDR3 DNA: TGTGCCAGCAGTTTGTACGGCTCGGACATAGTGGAGACCCAGTACTTC
J gene: TRBJ2-7; V gene: TRBV28; D gene: TRBD1; clone size: NA; CDR3 protein: CASSLWKGTGGHEQYF; CDR3 DNA: TGTGCCAGCAGTTTATGGAAGGGGACAGGGGGCCACGAGCAGTACTTC
J gene: TRBJ2-1; V gene: TRBV19; D gene: NA; clone size: NA; CDR3 protein: CASNQGPAFGGEQFF; CDR3 DNA: TGTGCCAGTAATCAGGGGCCAGCGTTCGGGGGTGAGCAGTTCTTC
J gene: TRBJ2-7; V gene: TRBV20-1; D gene: TRBD2; clone size: few; CDR3 protein: CSARDRAGGTYEQYF; CDR3 DNA: TGCAGTGCTAGAGATCGGGCGGGGGGAACCTACGAGCAGTACTTC
J gene: TRBJ2-3; V gene: TRBV7-9; D gene: NA; clone size: few; CDR3 protein: CASSLSSQGRTDTQYF; CDR3 DNA: TGTGCCAGCAGCTTAAGTTCCCAGGGTCGCACAGATACGCAGTATTTT
J gene: TRBJ2-1; V gene: TRBV19; D gene: TRBD1; clone size: once; CDR3 protein: CASSIYRGLYNEQFF; CDR3 DNA: TGTGCCAGTAGTATATACAGGGGGCTCTACAATGAGCAGTTCTTC
J gene: TRBJ2-5; V gene: TRBV18; D gene: TRBD2; clone size: NA; CDR3 protein: CASSPGTSGVETQYF; CDR3 DNA: TGTGCCAGCTCACCTGGGACTAGCGGGGTGGAGACCCAGTACTTC
J gene: TRBJ1-1; V gene: TRBV6-1; D gene: TRBD1; clone size: NA; CDR3 protein: CASTPDRVGTEAFF; CDR3 DNA: TGTGCCAGCACCCCGGACAGGGTGGGCACTGAAGCTTTCTTT
J gene: TRBJ1-2; V gene: TRBV2; D gene: TRBD1; clone size: NA; CDR3 protein: CASSGDREAAGYTF; CDR3 DNA: TGTGCCAGCAGTGGAGACAGGGAGGCTGCTGGCTACACCTTC
J gene: TRBJ2-5; V gene: TRBV30; D gene: TRBD2; clone size: NA; CDR3 protein: CAWRSGAGGTQYF; CDR3 DNA: TGTGCCTGGAGAAGCGGGGCCGGGGGGACCCAGTACTTC
J gene: TRBJ1-6; V gene: TRBV6-1; D gene: NA; clone size: few; CDR3 protein: CASHRDRPNSPLHF; CDR3 DNA: TGTGCCAGCCATCGAGATAGACCGAATTCACCCCTCCACTTT
J gene: TRBJ2-1; V gene: TRBV7-3; D gene: NA; clone size: NA; CDR3 protein: CASSSGFAYDNEQFF; CDR3 DNA: TGTGCCAGCAGCTCTGGATTCGCGTACGACAATGAGCAGTTCTTC
J gene: TRBJ2-5; V gene: TRBV11-3; D gene: NA; clone size: NA; CDR3 protein: CASSLTRGQETQYF; CDR3 DNA: TGTGCCAGCAGCTTAACTAGAGGACAAGAGACCCAGTACTTC
J gene: TRBJ1-1; V gene: TRBV5-1; D gene: NA; clone size: few; CDR3 protein: CASSLGSTATEAFF; CDR3 DNA: TGCGCCAGCAGCTTGGGTTCGACAGCCACTGAAGCTTTCTTT
J gene: TRBJ2-3; V gene: TRBV20-1; D gene: NA; clone size: few; CDR3 protein: CSAPPSVPSTDTQYF; CDR3 DNA: TGCAGTGCACCCCCTAGCGTTCCTAGCACAGATACGCAGTATTTT
J gene: TRBJ2-5; V gene: TRBV27; D gene: NA; clone size: NA; CDR3 protein: CASSSPSQGEETQYF; CDR3 DNA: TGTGCCAGCAGTTCCCCTTCACAGGGAGAAGAGACCCAGTACTTC
J gene: TRBJ2-7; V gene: TRBV18; D gene: NA; clone size: NA; CDR3 protein: CASSPPSSPTEQYF; CDR3 DNA: TGTGCCAGCTCACCACCGAGCAGTCCTACGGAGCAGTACTTC
J gene: TRBJ1-1; V gene: TRBV20-1; D gene: TRBD1; clone size: once; CDR3 protein: CSARGSGTGDLGTEAFF; CDR3 DNA: TGCAGTGCTAGGGGATCCGGGACAGGGGATTTGGGCACTGAAGCTTTCTTT
J gene: TRBJ1-2; V gene: TRBV28; D gene: TRBD1; clone size: NA; CDR3 protein: CASTIQGAPVGYTF; CDR3 DNA: TGTGCCAGCACCATACAGGGGGCTCCCGTTGGCTACACCTTC
J gene: TRBJ1-5; V gene: TRBV19; D gene: TRBD1; clone size: NA; CDR3 protein: CASSTTTGYSNQPQHF; CDR3 DNA: TGTGCCAGTAGTACCACGACAGGGTACAGCAATCAGCCCCAGCATTTT
J gene: TRBJ2-2; V gene: TRBV25-1; D gene: NA; clone size: NA; CDR3 protein: CASRGQNTGELFF; CDR3 DNA: TGTGCCAGCAGGGGGCAGAACACCGGGGAGCTGTTTTTT
J gene: TRBJ1-1; V gene: TRBV29-1; D gene: TRBD1; clone size: few; CDR3 protein: CSARTGNTEAFF; CDR3 DNA: TGCAGCGCCCGGACAGGGAACACTGAAGCTTTCTTT
J gene: TRBJ2-2; V gene: TRBV7-7; D gene: TRBD1; clone size: few; CDR3 protein: CASSLGQGPRTGELFF; CDR3 DNA: TGTGCCAGCAGCTTAGGACAGGGGCCGCGGACCGGGGAGCTGTTTTTT
J gene: TRBJ2-7; V gene: TRBV18; D gene: TRBD2; clone size: NA; CDR3 protein: CASSPLSLAGTSEQYF; CDR3 DNA: TGTGCCAGCTCACCGCTCTCACTAGCGGGAACAAGCGAGCAGTACTTC
J gene: TRBJ1-2; V gene: TRBV14; D gene: TRBD1; clone size: NA; CDR3 protein: CASSQRRGQGYTF; CDR3 DNA: TGTGCCAGCAGCCAACGTAGGGGGCAAGGCTACACCTTC
J gene: TRBJ2-3; V gene: TRBV9; D gene: NA; clone size: NA; CDR3 protein: CASSVVEDTQYF; CDR3 DNA: TGTGCCAGCAGCGTAGTTGAAGATACGCAGTATTTT
J gene: TRBJ2-7; V gene: TRBV2; D gene: NA; clone size: NA; CDR3 protein: CASSYSTTVLEQYF; CDR3 DNA: TGTGCCAGCAGTTACAGTACGACAGTACTAGAGCAGTACTTC